This is a list of T cell receptor beta chains from one sample in a study of cytotoxic CD8 clonotypes in ibrutinib-treated CLL. Sequencing used immunoSEQ multiplex PCR; TCRdb keeps in-frame clones, though not all of them. The table records fewer than 400,000 clones, 60% to 80% of them present only once. The sequencing used PBMCs, collected after 36 months of ibrutinib treatment. The receptors stem from a human donor with chronic lymphocytic leukemia. Each CDR3 is given with its conserved first and last residue. A D gene is named only where the DNA matches it firmly. Where a row states a size, it is once, few, many or the class of an expanded clone; other rows omit it.

>TRBJ1-5|.|TRBV7-6|TRBD1
CASSYGTGNSNQPQHF
TGTGCCAGCAGCTACGGGACAGGAAATAGCAATCAGCCCCAGCATTTT
>TRBJ2-7|.|TRBV6-6|.
CASRDGGPTYEQYF
TGTGCCAGCAGAGACGGGGGGCCGACCTACGAGCAGTACTTC
>TRBJ2-2|.|TRBV4-1|.
CASSQDFGSAGELFF
TGCGCCAGCAGCCAAGATTTTGGCTCCGCCGGGGAGCTGTTTTTT
>TRBJ2-7|.|TRBV19|.
CASKRPAETRSYEQYF
TGTGCCAGCAAACGCCCGGCGGAGACTAGATCCTACGAGCAGTACTTC
>TRBJ1-5|.|TRBV27|TRBD1
CASSLSLAGGISNQPQHF
TGTGCCAGCAGTTTATCCCTAGCAGGGGGGATTAGCAATCAGCCCCAGCATTTT
>TRBJ1-1|.|TRBV28|TRBD1
CASSWEQGARTAFF
TGTGCCAGCAGTTGGGAACAGGGGGCGCGAACGGCTTTCTTT
>TRBJ2-3|few|TRBV25-1|TRBD2
CASSEGAGVTDTQYF
TGTGCCAGCAGTGAAGGAGCGGGGGTAACAGATACGCAGTATTTT
>TRBJ2-2|few|TRBV7-3|.
CASSLIWGTGELFF
TGTGCCAGCAGCTTAATTTGGGGCACCGGGGAGCTGTTTTTT
>TRBJ1-1|.|TRBV5-1|.
CASSLSGKNTEAFF
TGCGCCAGCAGCTTGAGCGGGAAGAACACTGAAGCTTTCTTT
>TRBJ1-2|.|TRBV10-3|TRBD1
CAIRTDRASTYGYTF
TGTGCCATCAGAACAGACAGGGCCAGCACCTATGGCTACACCTTC
>TRBJ1-1|few|TRBV18|.
CASSPNTEAFF
TGTGCCAGCTCACCAAACACTGAAGCTTTCTTT
>TRBJ2-7|few|TRBV6-1|.
CASSEADSYYEQYF
TGTGCCAGCAGTGAAGCGGACAGTTACTACGAGCAGTACTTC
>TRBJ2-3|.|TRBV2|.
CASHRGLSTDTQYF
TGTGCCAGTCATCGGGGGCTGAGCACAGATACGCAGTATTTT
>TRBJ1-5|few|TRBV7-9|.
CASSLKSNQPQHF
TGTGCCAGCAGCCTCAAAAGCAATCAGCCCCAGCATTTT
>TRBJ2-5|few|TRBV27|.
CASSSTGTAELTQYF
TGTGCCAGCAGTTCCACCGGGACTGCTGAATTGACCCAGTACTTC
>TRBJ1-2|.|TRBV7-9|.
CASSRTGGGSYGYTF
TGTGCCAGCAGCCGAACTGGGGGCGGCTCCTATGGCTACACCTTC
>TRBJ2-5|.|TRBV7-9|.
CASSLVRDQETQYF
TGTGCCAGCAGCTTGGTGCGGGACCAAGAGACCCAGTACTTC
>TRBJ2-2|.|TRBV7-8|.
CASSFGRANTGELFF
TGTGCCAGCAGCTTCGGACGAGCGAACACCGGGGAGCTGTTTTTT
>TRBJ1-1|once|TRBV27|.
CASSLRARYTEAFF
TGTGCCAGCAGTTTAAGAGCGAGGTACACTGAAGCTTTCTTT
>TRBJ2-2|few|TRBV29-1|TRBD1
CSARQGADTGELFF
TGCAGCGCCCGACAGGGGGCGGACACCGGGGAGCTGTTTTTT